The next 10 T cell receptor beta chains were all read from a single sample in a study of cytomegalovirus exposure and HLA in healthy donors. Libraries were prepared by immunoSEQ multiplex PCR; TCRdb keeps only in-frame clonotypes and omits some of them. Counted here are about 130,000 clones, roughly four fifths occurring once; the ten biggest clones make up 30%. The sample consisted of PBMCs. Receptors originate from a man aged 25-45 years in good health and CMV-seropositive.

V is TRBV2 and J is TRBJ2-3; tentative D call: TRBD2 (6 bases). Germline V gene sequence: CDR1 SNHLY, CDR2 FYNNEI. The CDR3 spans 12 residues. V was pared by 4 bases and J by 6 bases, with 8 bases between. The CDR3 loop reads CASSGLVDTQYF. CDR3 nucleotides: TGTGCCAGCAGTGGACTAGTGGATACGCAGTATTTT. The variable domain in full, with the rest retrieved from reference TRBV2 and TRBJ2-3, is EPEVTQTPSHQVTQMGQEVILRCVPISNHLYFYWYRQILGQKVEFLVSFYNNEISEKSEIFDDQFSVERPDGSNFTLKIRSTKLEDSAMYFCASSGLVDTQYFGPGTRLTVL.

J is TRBJ1-1 and V is TRBV7-2; 8 bases are shared with TRBD1. The J segment lost 8 bases and the V segment lost 5 bases, leaving 4 bases of the junction unmatched. In germline, CDR1 is SGHTA, CDR2 FQGNSA. The CDR3 has 12 amino acids. CDR3 coding DNA: TGTGCCAGCAGCGGACAGGGATTCGAAGCTTTCTTT. Its translation is CASSGQGFEAFF.

The V gene is TRBV7-6, the J gene TRBJ2-2, with 11 bases that match TRBD1. This CDR3 contains 17 residues. The trim removed 5 bases at V and 4 bases at J, leaving 9 bases unmatched. Germline V gives CDR1 SGHVS, CDR2 FNYEAQ. CDR3 loop: CASSRPRDRGGTGELFF. CDR3 bases: TGTGCCAGCAGCCGACCGAGGGACAGGGGGGGCACCGGGGAGCTGTTTTTT.

This sequence joins TRBV10-3 and TRBJ1-2; 9 positions agree with TRBD1. Per the germline V gene, CDR1 is ENHRY and CDR2 is SYGVKD. With V trimmed by 10 bases and J by 7 bases, 13 bases remained unmatched. CDR3 length equals 14 residues. CDR3: CATASEGQGSGYTF. The CDR3 DNA is TGTGCCACCGCTTCGGAGGGACAGGGATCTGGCTACACCTTC.

The rearrangement links TRBV6-5 to TRBJ2-1, with D unclear. The V gene's germline CDR1 is MNHEY and CDR2 SVGAGI. This CDR3 spans 14 amino acids. V lost 7 bases and J 10 bases, leaving 20 bases between the germline ends. In nucleotides, the CDR3 is TGTGCCAGCATCCAAAGTATAGCTACCCGGGAGCAGTTCTTC. This sequence encodes CASIQSIATREQFF.

In DNA form, the CDR3 reads TGTGCCAGCAGCCCAAGACAGGGGGCAGAGACCCAGTACTTC. As protein: CASSPRQGAETQYF. This chain connects TRBV9 to TRBJ2-5; 10 positions match TRBD1. The length of the CDR3 is 14 residues. The germline gives CDR1 SGDLS, CDR2 YYNGEE. With 4 bases clipped from V and 4 bases from J, the junction kept 4 bases outside the gene matches.

The chain is built from TRBV29-1 and TRBJ1-1; possibly TRBD1 for D (6 bases). The V end was cut by 2 bases, the J end by 6 bases, with 13 bases between. The CDR3 extends over 13 amino acids. The germline V gene has CDR1 SQVTM and CDR2 ANQGSEA. The CDR3 reads CSVEPSGAPEAFF. CDR3 bases: TGCAGCGTTGAACCTTCAGGGGCGCCTGAAGCTTTCTTT.

The chain employs TRBV6-6 and TRBJ1-2; TRBD1 agrees at 8 bases. The V segment lost 4 bases and the J segment 7 bases; nucleotides outside the gene matches: 2. The CDR3 is 12 residues long. Germline V lookup: CDR1 MNHNY, CDR2 SVGAGI (reference sequence). The CDR3 spells CASSSTGVGYTF. The DNA for the CDR3 is TGTGCCAGCAGTTCGACAGGGGTTGGCTACACCTTC.

The chain combines TRBV6-5 with TRBJ2-7; 8 bases are a match to TRBD2. The CDR3 extends over 15 amino acids. The V gene's germline CDR1 is MNHEY and CDR2 SVGAGI. V lost 4 bases to trimming and J lost 5 bases; unmatched junction nucleotides: 10. CDR3: CASSSRGGRSHEQYF. As DNA, the CDR3 is TGTGCCAGCAGTTCCCGGGGGGGGCGTAGTCACGAGCAGTACTTC.

In nucleotides, the CDR3 is TGTGCCAGCAGCTTAGTACGACAGTCCTATGGCTACACCTTC. Translation gives CASSLVRQSYGYTF. The chain couples TRBV11-2 to TRBJ1-2, with a tentative D call TRBD1 (5 bases). V lost 1 base to trimming and J lost 4 bases, with 10 bases between them. Per germline, CDR1 SGHAT and CDR2 FQNNGV. This CDR3 is 14 amino acids long.